This record looks at one T cell receptor (beta chain) sequence and its context. Its specificity is not known. This entry is derived from a study of blood T cells in healthy people across ages. It was with a sample-barcoded 5' primer and a J-beta primer mix that a second PCR of roughly 7 to 12 cycles was run. MiXCR was run by TCRdb on the 5' RACE reads, yielding one entry per CDR3 protein. The data contain some 760,000 distinct CDR3 sequences, roughly 25% of them singletons. This CDR3 has 15 residues. Germline V CDR1 and CDR2: SGDLS, YYNGEE. Study-wide points: The study could not conclusively compare naive and antigen-experienced cells, given its unsorted PBMCs.

These sequences were also reported in another study, on T cells of mothers and their children.

The sequenced sample consisted of blood. V and J are TRBV9 and TRBJ2-1; 8 nucleotides line up with TRBD2. The J call may be in error: the DNA end matches TRBJ2-7 better. The receptor comes from a boy aged 5-17 years in good health. This chain's CDR3 is CASSAWASGSYEQYF. In nucleotides, the CDR3 is TGTGCCAGCAGCGCCTGGGCCAGCGGGAGCTACGAGCAGTACTTC.